Listed below are T cell receptor beta chains from one sample, sequenced in a study of blood T cell repertoires in COVID-19. Method: immunoSEQ multiplex PCR; TCRdb's copy keeps in-frame clones and lacks some. The data show 65,000 to 95,000 clones, over 70% seen once. The sequencing sample was made of peripheral blood. Receptor source: a man over 45 with active or convalescent COVID-19. The conserved cysteine and the conserved F or W are not part of the CDR3 here.

j_gene | v_gene | CDR3aa
TRBJ1-2 | TRBV7-2 | ASSLEKGANYGYT
TRBJ1-2 | TRBV4-3 | ASSQDGTGWNGYT
TRBJ1-1 | TRBV7-3 | ASSAGRGTEAF
TRBJ2-3 | TRBV18 | ASSQLAATTDTQY
TRBJ1-4 | TRBV5-6 | ASSFSGSEKLF
TRBJ2-5 | TRBV5-4 | ASSLQGQETQY
TRBJ1-1 | TRBV7-9 | ASSLALLEAF
TRBJ2-7 | TRBV12-1 | ASSFIDRGPYEQY
TRBJ1-3 | TRBV18 | ASSPLDDRSSGNTIY
TRBJ1-5 | TRBV5-6 | ASSSGTGYSNQPQH
TRBJ2-7 | TRBV9 | ASSLGGDSAYEQY
TRBJ1-1 | TRBV3-1/TRBV3-2 | ASRRGTGGTEAF
TRBJ1-1 | TRBV18 | ASSPQIQDID
TRBJ1-4 | TRBV19 | ASKERGYEKLF
TRBJ2-6 | TRBV7-2 | ASSQRGTGSSGANVLT
TRBJ1-3 | TRBV6-5 | ASRTTGFGNTIY